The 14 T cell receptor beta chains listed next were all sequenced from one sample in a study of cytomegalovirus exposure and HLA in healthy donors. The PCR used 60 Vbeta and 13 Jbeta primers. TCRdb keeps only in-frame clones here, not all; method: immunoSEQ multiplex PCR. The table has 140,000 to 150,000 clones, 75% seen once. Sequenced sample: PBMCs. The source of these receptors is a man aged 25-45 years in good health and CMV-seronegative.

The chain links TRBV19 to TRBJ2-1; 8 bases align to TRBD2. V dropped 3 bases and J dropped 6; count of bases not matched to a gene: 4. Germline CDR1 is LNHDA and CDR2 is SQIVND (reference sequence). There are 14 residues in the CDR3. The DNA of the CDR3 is TGTGCCAGTAGTATCGGGAGGGCCCTCAATGAGCAGTTCTTC. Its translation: CASSIGRALNEQFF.

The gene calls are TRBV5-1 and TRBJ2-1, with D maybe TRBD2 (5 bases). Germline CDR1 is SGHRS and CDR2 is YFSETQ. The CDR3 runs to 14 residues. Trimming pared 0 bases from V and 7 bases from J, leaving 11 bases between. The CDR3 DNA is TGCGCCAGCAGCTTGGAGTCTAGCAGGAATGAGCAGTTCTTC. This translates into CASSLESSRNEQFF.

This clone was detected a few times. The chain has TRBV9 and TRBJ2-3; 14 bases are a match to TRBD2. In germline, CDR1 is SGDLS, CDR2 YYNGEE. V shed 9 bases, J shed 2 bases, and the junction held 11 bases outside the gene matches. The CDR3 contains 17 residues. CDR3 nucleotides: TGTGCCACCAACATTGGACTAGCGGGGGGACTCACAGATACGCAGTATTTT. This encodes CATNIGLAGGLTDTQYF.

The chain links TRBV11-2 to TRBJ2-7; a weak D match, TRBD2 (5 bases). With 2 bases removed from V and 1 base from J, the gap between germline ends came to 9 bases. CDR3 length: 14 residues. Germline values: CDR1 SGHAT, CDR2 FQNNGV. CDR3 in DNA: TGTGCCAGCAGCTTAAGTCGGGGATCCTACGAGCAGTACTTC. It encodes CASSLSRGSYEQYF.

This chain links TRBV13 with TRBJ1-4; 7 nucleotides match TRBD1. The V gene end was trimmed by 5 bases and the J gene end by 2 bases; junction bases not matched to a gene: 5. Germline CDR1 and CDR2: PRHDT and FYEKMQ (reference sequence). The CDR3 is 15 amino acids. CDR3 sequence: CASSANRGTNEKLFF. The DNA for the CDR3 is TGTGCCAGCAGCGCTAACAGGGGTACTAATGAAAAACTGTTTTTT.

Written as DNA, the CDR3 is TGTGCCAGCAGCTCCCTCAAGCGGGACGGTTTAGGCCTTAAGGATACGCAGTATTTT. It yields the protein CASSSLKRDGLGLKDTQYF. V usage is TRBV11-2 and J usage is TRBJ2-3; TRBD2 agrees at 7 bases. V dropped 4 bases and J dropped 6; count of bases not matched to a gene: 22. The germline V gene encodes CDR1 SGHAT and CDR2 FQNNGV. The CDR3 extends over 19 amino acids.

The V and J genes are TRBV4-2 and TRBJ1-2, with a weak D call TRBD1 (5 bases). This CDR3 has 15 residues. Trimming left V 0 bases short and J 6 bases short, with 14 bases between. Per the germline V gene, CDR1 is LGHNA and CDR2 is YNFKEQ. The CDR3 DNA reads TGTGCCAGCAGCCAAGACAGGGTCCCTCGCGATGGCTACACCTTC. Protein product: CASSQDRVPRDGYTF.

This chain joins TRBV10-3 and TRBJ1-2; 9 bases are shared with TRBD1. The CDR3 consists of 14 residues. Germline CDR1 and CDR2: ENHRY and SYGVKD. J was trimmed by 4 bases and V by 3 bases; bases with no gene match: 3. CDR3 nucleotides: TGTGCCATCAGTGATCGGACAGGGGTCTATGGCTACACCTTC. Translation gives CAISDRTGVYGYTF.

CDR3 in amino acids: CASTEEGNTIYF. As DNA, the CDR3 is TGTGCCAGCACCGAGGAGGGAAACACCATATATTTT. The rearrangement uses TRBV2 and TRBJ1-3; D gene uncertain. This CDR3 is 12 amino acids long. The germline CDR1 and CDR2 sequences are SNHLY and FYNNEI. V dropped 7 bases and J dropped 4 bases, with 8 bases sitting between them.

The CDR3 nucleotides read TGTGCCAGCAGTTACTACGAGCAGTACTTC. Translating it yields CASSYYEQYF. The gene calls are TRBV6-1 and TRBJ2-7; D is uncertain. CDR1 and CDR2 (germline): MNHNS, SASEGT. The V and J ends lost 5 bases and 3 bases respectively, with 2 bases between them. This CDR3 is 10 amino acids long.

The CDR3 loop reads CAWQQGLSGNTIYF. CDR3 sequence (DNA): TGTGCCTGGCAACAGGGGCTCTCTGGAAACACCATATATTTT. The genes are TRBV30 and TRBJ1-3, with TRBD1 matching over 7 bases. J was trimmed by 0 bases and V by 5 bases; bases with no gene match: 4. The V gene's germline CDR1 is GTSNPN and CDR2 SVGIG (reference sequence). This CDR3 is 14 amino acids long.

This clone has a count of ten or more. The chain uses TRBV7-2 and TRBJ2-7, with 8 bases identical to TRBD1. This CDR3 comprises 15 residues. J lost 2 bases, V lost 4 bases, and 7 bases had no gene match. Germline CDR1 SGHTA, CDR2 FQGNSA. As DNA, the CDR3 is TGTGCCAGCAGCTCCGGACAGGGTAGGACCTACGAGCAGTACTTC. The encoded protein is CASSSGQGRTYEQYF.

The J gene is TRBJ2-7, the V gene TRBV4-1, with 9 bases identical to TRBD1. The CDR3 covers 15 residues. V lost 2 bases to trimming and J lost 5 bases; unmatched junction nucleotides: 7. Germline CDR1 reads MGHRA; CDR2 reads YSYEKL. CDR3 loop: CASSQRGTGSHEQYF. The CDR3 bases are TGCGCCAGCAGCCAACGAGGGACAGGGAGCCACGAGCAGTACTTC.

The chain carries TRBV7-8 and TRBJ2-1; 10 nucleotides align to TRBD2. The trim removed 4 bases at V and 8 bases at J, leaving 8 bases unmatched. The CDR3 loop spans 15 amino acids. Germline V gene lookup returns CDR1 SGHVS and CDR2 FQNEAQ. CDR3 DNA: TGTGCCAGCAGCTCACTAGCGGGACTTTCGCATGAGCAGTTCTTC. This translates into CASSSLAGLSHEQFF. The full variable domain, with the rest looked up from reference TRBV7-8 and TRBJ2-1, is GAGVSQSPRYKVAKRGQDVALRCDPISGHVSLFWYQQALGQGPEFLTYFQNEAQLDKSGLPSDRFFAERPEGSVSTLKIQRTQQEDSAVYLCASSSLAGLSHEQFFGPGTRLTVL.